This T cell receptor beta chain originates from a study of OX40 agonist ivuxolimab in advanced cancers. For the study at large: It was ivuxolimab, an agonistic anti-OX40 (CD134) antibody, that patients were treated with. In three patients, partial responses were observed, one with hepatocellular carcinoma and two with cutaneous melanoma.

CDR3 size: 14 residues. The V gene's germline CDR1 is SQVTM and CDR2 ANQGSEA. Trimming removed 4 bases from V and 5 bases from J; junction bases left unmatched: 4. Profiling relied on immunoSEQ multiplex PCR, and the TCRdb table lists in-frame clones only, not all of them. This sample yields about 47,000 clones, of which approximately 88% are seen a single time; more than 13% belongs to the top ten. Patients were excluded for autoimmune disease history or systemic immunosuppression. Sample: CD4+ or CD8+ T cells sorted from blood, taken in a trial of the OX40 agonist ivuxolimab. The sequence was collected from an adult with an advanced solid tumor such as melanoma, head and neck, liver or kidney cancer. The chain has TRBV29-1 and TRBJ2-2, with 10 bases that match TRBD2. CDR3: CSVVWTSGTGELFF. As DNA, the CDR3 is TGCAGCGTTGTCTGGACTAGCGGAACCGGGGAGCTGTTTTTT.